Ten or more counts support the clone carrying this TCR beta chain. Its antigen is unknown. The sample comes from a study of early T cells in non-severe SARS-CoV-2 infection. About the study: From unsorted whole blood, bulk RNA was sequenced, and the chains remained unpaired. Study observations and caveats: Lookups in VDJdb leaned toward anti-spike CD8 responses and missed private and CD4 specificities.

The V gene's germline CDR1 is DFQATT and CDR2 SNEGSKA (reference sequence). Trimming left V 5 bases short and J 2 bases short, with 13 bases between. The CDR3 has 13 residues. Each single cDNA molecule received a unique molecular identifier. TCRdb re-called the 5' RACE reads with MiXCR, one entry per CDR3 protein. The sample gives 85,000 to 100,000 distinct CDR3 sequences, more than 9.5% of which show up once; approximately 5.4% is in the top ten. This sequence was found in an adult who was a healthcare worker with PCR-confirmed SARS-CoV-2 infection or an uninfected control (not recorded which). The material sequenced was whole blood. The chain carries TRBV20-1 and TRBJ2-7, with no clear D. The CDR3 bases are TGCAGTGCTGTAGGCGACCCGCCCTACGAGCAGTACTTC. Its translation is CSAVGDPPYEQYF.